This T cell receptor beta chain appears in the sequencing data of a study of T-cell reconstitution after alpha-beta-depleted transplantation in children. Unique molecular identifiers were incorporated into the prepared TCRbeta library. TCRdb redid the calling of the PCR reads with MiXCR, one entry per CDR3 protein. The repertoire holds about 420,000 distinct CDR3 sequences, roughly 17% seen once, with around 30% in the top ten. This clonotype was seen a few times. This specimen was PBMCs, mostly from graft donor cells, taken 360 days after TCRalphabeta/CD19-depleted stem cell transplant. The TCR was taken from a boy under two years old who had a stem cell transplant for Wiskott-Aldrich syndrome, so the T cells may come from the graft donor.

In DNA, the CDR3 is TGCAGTGCTAGTTTGCAGGGAGCCAATCAGCCCCAGCATTTT. It is translated as CSASLQGANQPQHF. V is TRBV20-1 and J is TRBJ1-5, with D perhaps matching TRBD1 (5 bases). Deletions cut 3 bases from V and 3 bases from J, with 12 bases between. CDR1 and CDR2 (germline): DFQATT, SNEGSKA (reference sequence). The CDR3 extends over 14 amino acids.